This entry lists 25 T cell receptor beta chains sequenced from one sample in a study of T cell repertoires in cytomegalovirus infection. These receptors are not linked to any known antigen. MiXCR, applied by TCRdb to the reads, yields one record per CDR3 protein. The sample has about 310,000 distinct CDR3 sequences; 25% are singletons. The sample was cultured PBMCs, taken from culture after CMV antigen stimulation. The receptors stem from a human donor in good health (CMV status not recorded). Some clones in this sample may be carry-over from other donors' samples.

This clonotype was counted at least ten times. The chain links TRBV7-2 to TRBJ2-7; 9 positions match TRBD1. V trimming: 5 bases; J trimming: 2 bases; junction bases outside the gene matches: 7. This CDR3 has 15 residues. Germline V gives CDR1 SGHTA, CDR2 FQGNSA. The CDR3, as DNA: TGTGCCAGCAGCGTAGGTTGGGACAGGGCCTACGAGCAGTACTTC. It codes for CASSVGWDRAYEQYF.

This clonotype was observed a handful of times. This chain uses TRBV6-2 or TRBV6-3 with TRBJ2-7, with TRBD2 identical over 11 bases. Germline V gene data show CDR1 as MNHEY and CDR2 as SVGEGT. The CDR3 extends over 22 amino acids. J lost 3 bases, V lost 4 bases, and 26 bases had no gene match. CDR3 sequence reads: CASSWEKSHGRLAGKGRYEQYF. As DNA, the CDR3 is TGTGCCAGCAGTTGGGAGAAAAGTCACGGAAGACTAGCGGGAAAAGGTCGCTACGAGCAGTACTTC.

Many counts were recorded for this clonotype. The chain carries TRBV7-2 and TRBJ1-5; 7 nucleotides agree with TRBD1. The germline V gene has CDR1 SGHTA and CDR2 FQGNSA. This CDR3 is 14 amino acids long. J was trimmed by 6 bases and V by 5 bases; bases with no gene match: 7. The DNA for the CDR3 is TGTGCCAGCAGCCCCAGGGACAGTCGTCAGCCCCAGCATTTT. Translated, it gives CASSPRDSRQPQHF. Full variable domain (rest looked up from reference TRBV7-2 and TRBJ1-5): GAGVSQSPSNKVTEKGKDVELRCDPISGHTALYWYRQSLGQGLEFLIYFQGNSAPDKSGLPSDRFSAERTGGSVSTLTIQRTQQEDSAVYLCASSPRDSRQPQHFGDGTRLSIL.

This sequence joins TRBV27 and TRBJ1-5; 8 bases map to TRBD1. CDR1 and CDR2 from the germline V gene are MNHEY and SMNVEV (reference sequence). The CDR3 has 15 amino acids. Trimming took 5 bases from V and 5 from J; bases not matched to a gene: 8. The CDR3 is CASSPRTGRDQPQHF. DNA for the CDR3: TGTGCCAGCAGTCCCCGGACAGGGCGAGATCAGCCCCAGCATTTT.

This clonotype was picked up a small number of times. The chain carries TRBV6-5 and TRBJ1-2; D not certain. The CDR3 consists of 15 residues. CDR1 and CDR2 (germline): MNHEY, SVGAGI. The V gene lost 5 bases and the J gene lost 0 bases, with 13 bases spanning the gap. This CDR3 is CASSRGGATNYGYTF. The CDR3, as DNA: TGTGCCAGCAGTCGCGGTGGAGCTACTAACTATGGCTACACCTTC.

This clonotype was found many times. V gene TRBV7-9 combines with J gene TRBJ2-3; maybe TRBD2 (6 bases). The CDR3 length is 16 residues. V was clipped by 6 bases and J by 0 bases, with 16 bases between them. From germline, CDR1 is SEHNR and CDR2 FQNEAQ (reference sequence). The CDR3 nucleotides read TGTGCCAGCAGGGCCACAGCGGGTGCTAGCACAGATACGCAGTATTTT. Translating gives CASRATAGASTDTQYF.

The chain links TRBV7-8 to TRBJ1-1; D is ambiguous. Germline V gene data show CDR1 as SGHVS and CDR2 as FQNEAQ. Trimming removed 5 bases from V and 4 bases from J, with 20 bases in between. The CDR3 sequence is 16 residues long. In DNA form, the CDR3 reads TGTGCCAGCAGCCCGCGGACCGACTCACCCTTCACTGAAGCTTTCTTT. The encoded protein is CASSPRTDSPFTEAFF.

This clonotype was detected many times. The gene calls are TRBV7-8 and TRBJ2-3, with D possibly being TRBD1 or TRBD2 (5 bases each). Germline V gene data show CDR1 as SGHVS and CDR2 as FQNEAQ. The CDR3 length is 16 residues. Trimming took 5 bases from V and 0 from J, leaving 15 bases between them. As DNA, the CDR3 is TGTGCCAGCAGCCCGAGGGGCTACCCTAGCACAGATACGCAGTATTTT. Its translation is CASSPRGYPSTDTQYF.

This clonotype was seen a handful of times. This rearrangement joins TRBV12-3 or TRBV12-4 to TRBJ1-5, with D perhaps TRBD1 (6 bases). The germline V and J ends were trimmed by 1 base and 2 bases, with 12 bases remaining between them. This CDR3 has 16 amino acids. CDR3 DNA sequence: TGTGCCAGCAGTTTAGACAGGGCCCTTGGCAATCAGCCCCAGCATTTT. Encoded protein: CASSLDRALGNQPQHF.

This clonotype was recorded at least ten times. V usage is TRBV7-2 and J usage is TRBJ2-3; TRBD2 matches 7 bases. This CDR3 contains 14 residues. V lost 5 bases to trimming and J lost 2 bases; unmatched junction nucleotides: 4. Germline V gives CDR1 SGHTA, CDR2 FQGNSA. For the CDR3, the DNA is TGTGCCAGCAGCCGGACTAGAGACACAGATACGCAGTATTTT. This gives the protein CASSRTRDTDTQYF. Based on the CDR3 plus reference TRBV7-2 and TRBJ2-3, the full variable domain is GAGVSQSPSNKVTEKGKDVELRCDPISGHTALYWYRQSLGQGLEFLIYFQGNSAPDKSGLPSDRFSAERTGGSVSTLTIQRTQQEDSAVYLCASSRTRDTDTQYFGPGTRLTVL.

The V call is TRBV10-3, the J call TRBJ1-2; TRBD1 matches at 8 bases. The V and J ends lost 6 bases and 3 bases, in that order; junction bases with no gene match: 3. This CDR3 has 13 residues. CDR1 and CDR2 (germline): ENHRY, SYGVKD. CDR3 region: CAISLGQDYGYTF. The CDR3 coding sequence is TGTGCCATCAGCTTGGGACAGGACTATGGCTACACCTTC.

The chain joins TRBV7-4 to TRBJ2-6; 13 positions match TRBD2. The ends lost 5 bases at V and 0 bases at J; junction bases unmatched: 4. From germline, CDR1 is SGHVT and CDR2 SQSDAQ. The CDR3 totals 18 residues. CDR3 amino acids: CASSATSGGISGANVLTF. The CDR3 DNA reads as TGTGCCAGCAGCGCGACTAGCGGGGGGATCTCTGGGGCCAACGTCCTGACTTTC.

The V and J genes are TRBV19 and TRBJ1-1; weak D call: TRBD1 (5 bases). The CDR3 length is 12 residues. Germline V gives CDR1 LNHDA, CDR2 SQIVND (reference sequence). V was trimmed by 6 bases and J by 7 bases, leaving 12 bases between them. The chain's CDR3 is CASSPGGGEAFF. The CDR3 region has the DNA TGTGCCAGTAGCCCCGGGGGGGGTGAAGCTTTCTTT.

This clonotype was detected only once. The V and J genes are TRBV10-1 and TRBJ2-7; D call uncertain. Trimming pared 7 bases from V and 0 bases from J, leaving 10 bases between. CDR1 and CDR2 (germline): WNHNN, SYGVQD (reference sequence). The CDR3 runs to 13 residues. This CDR3 is CASIVRSSYEQYV. The CDR3 DNA reads TGCGCCAGCATCGTGAGGAGCTCCTACGAGCAGTACGTC.

This clonotype was counted ten times or more. The chain has TRBV7-9 and TRBJ2-3; D might be TRBD2 (6 bases). CDR1 and CDR2 from the germline V gene are SEHNR and FQNEAQ (reference sequence). The CDR3 has 15 residues. V was pared by 3 bases and J by 3 bases, with 13 bases between. In DNA, the CDR3 is TGTGCCAGCAGCTTGCGGGACGGTGGAACAGATACGCAGTATTTT. Translation: CASSLRDGGTDTQYF.

The rearrangement joins TRBV11-2 to TRBJ1-2; a weak D match, TRBD1 (5 bases). Looked up from germline, CDR1 is SGHAT and CDR2 is FQNNGV. The CDR3 is 15 residues long. V was shortened by 1 base and J by 6 bases, with 15 bases between the two germline ends. The CDR3 region is CASSLGGRDVNGYTF. The DNA for the CDR3 is TGTGCCAGCAGCTTAGGGGGCCGGGACGTGAATGGCTACACCTTC.

The rearrangement links TRBV5-4 to TRBJ2-3, with 10 bases lining up with TRBD2. The CDR3 is made up of 14 amino acids. The V gene's germline CDR1 is SGHNT and CDR2 YYREEE (reference sequence). V lost 4 bases to trimming and J lost 7 bases; unmatched junction nucleotides: 6. The CDR3 sequence: CASSTPGLANTQYF. CDR3 DNA sequence: TGTGCCAGCAGCACCCCGGGACTAGCGAATACGCAGTATTTT.

This clonotype was found a few times. The chain joins TRBV4-2 to TRBJ2-7; no clear D gene. This CDR3 is 16 amino acids long. Looked up from germline, CDR1 is LGHNA and CDR2 is YNFKEQ. With 1 base removed from V and 2 bases from J, the gap between germline ends came to 15 bases. The CDR3 DNA reads as TGTGCCAGCAGCCAAGGAAGGTCAACTTTTGCCTACGAGCAGTACTTC. This sequence encodes CASSQGRSTFAYEQYF.

The sample holds a few counts of this clonotype. J is TRBJ2-7 and V is TRBV28; D might be TRBD1 (6 bases). The germline gives CDR1 MDHEN, CDR2 SYDVKM. CDR3 length: 17 amino acids. V dropped 6 bases and J dropped 0 bases, with 21 bases sitting between them. The CDR3 nucleotides are TGTGCCAGCAGACCCCCCATAGGGACATTTCTCTCCTACGAGCAGTACTTC. Encoded protein: CASRPPIGTFLSYEQYF. The whole variable domain, filled in from reference TRBV28 and TRBJ2-7, reads DVKVTQSSRYLVKRTGEKVFLECVQDMDHENMFWYRQDPGLGLRLIYFSYDVKMKEKGDIPEGYSVSREKKERFSLILESASTNQTSMYLCASRPPIGTFLSYEQYFGPGTRLTVT.

The chain has TRBV6-2 or TRBV6-3 and TRBJ2-2, with 13 nucleotides matching TRBD2. V gave up 5 bases and J gave up 7 bases; unmatched junction bases: 10. From germline, CDR1 is MNHEY and CDR2 SVGEGT. The CDR3 loop spans 17 amino acids. The CDR3 here is CASSEGLAGVTGGELFF. The CDR3 nucleotides read TGTGCCAGCAGTGAAGGACTAGCGGGAGTGACTGGCGGGGAGCTGTTTTTT.

This clonotype was seen a few times. The chain uses TRBV7-4 and TRBJ2-3; no firm D call. In germline, CDR1 is SGHVT, CDR2 SQSDAQ. With 3 bases removed from V and 2 bases from J, the gap between germline ends came to 9 bases. The CDR3 has 14 amino acids. CDR3 coding DNA: TGTGCCAGCAGCTTCTATCGGCTCACAGATACGCAGTATTTT. Translated, it gives CASSFYRLTDTQYF.

There are a few counts of this clonotype. The chain combines TRBV20-1 with TRBJ1-5; D is uncertain. Germline assignment: CDR1 DFQATT and CDR2 SNEGSKA (reference sequence). CDR3 length: 14 amino acids. V was cut by 2 bases and J by 0 bases, with 8 bases left in between. The CDR3 sequence: CSARYSYSNQPQHF. CDR3 nucleotides: TGCAGTGCTAGATACAGCTATAGCAATCAGCCCCAGCATTTT.

The CDR3 DNA follows: TGCAGTGCGTTGCGGACTAGAGGGTCCAATGAGCAGTTCTTC. Protein sequence: CSALRTRGSNEQFF. V gene TRBV20-1 combines with J gene TRBJ2-1; 7 nucleotides match TRBD2. Per germline, CDR1 DFQATT and CDR2 SNEGSKA (reference sequence). CDR3 length: 14 amino acids. With V trimmed by 6 bases and J by 6 bases, 11 bases remained unmatched.

The sample holds a few counts of this clonotype. J is TRBJ2-3 and V is TRBV7-2; D not certain. CDR1 SGHTA and CDR2 FQGNSA come from the germline V gene. V gave up 1 base and J gave up 1 base, with 6 bases separating them. This CDR3 comprises 14 residues. The CDR3 protein is CASSLELRTDTQYF. The CDR3 nucleotides read TGTGCCAGCAGCTTAGAGTTACGCACAGATACGCAGTATTTT.

The rearrangement joins TRBV6-6 to TRBJ2-1; 7 bases align to TRBD2. CDR3 length: 17 amino acids. Germline lookup yields CDR1 MNHNY and CDR2 SVGAGI (reference sequence). J lost 5 bases, V lost 7 bases, and 17 bases had no gene match. The CDR3: CASTAVSGLVGDNEQFF. The DNA of the CDR3 is TGTGCCAGCACCGCCGTTTCTGGACTAGTGGGAGACAATGAGCAGTTCTTC.